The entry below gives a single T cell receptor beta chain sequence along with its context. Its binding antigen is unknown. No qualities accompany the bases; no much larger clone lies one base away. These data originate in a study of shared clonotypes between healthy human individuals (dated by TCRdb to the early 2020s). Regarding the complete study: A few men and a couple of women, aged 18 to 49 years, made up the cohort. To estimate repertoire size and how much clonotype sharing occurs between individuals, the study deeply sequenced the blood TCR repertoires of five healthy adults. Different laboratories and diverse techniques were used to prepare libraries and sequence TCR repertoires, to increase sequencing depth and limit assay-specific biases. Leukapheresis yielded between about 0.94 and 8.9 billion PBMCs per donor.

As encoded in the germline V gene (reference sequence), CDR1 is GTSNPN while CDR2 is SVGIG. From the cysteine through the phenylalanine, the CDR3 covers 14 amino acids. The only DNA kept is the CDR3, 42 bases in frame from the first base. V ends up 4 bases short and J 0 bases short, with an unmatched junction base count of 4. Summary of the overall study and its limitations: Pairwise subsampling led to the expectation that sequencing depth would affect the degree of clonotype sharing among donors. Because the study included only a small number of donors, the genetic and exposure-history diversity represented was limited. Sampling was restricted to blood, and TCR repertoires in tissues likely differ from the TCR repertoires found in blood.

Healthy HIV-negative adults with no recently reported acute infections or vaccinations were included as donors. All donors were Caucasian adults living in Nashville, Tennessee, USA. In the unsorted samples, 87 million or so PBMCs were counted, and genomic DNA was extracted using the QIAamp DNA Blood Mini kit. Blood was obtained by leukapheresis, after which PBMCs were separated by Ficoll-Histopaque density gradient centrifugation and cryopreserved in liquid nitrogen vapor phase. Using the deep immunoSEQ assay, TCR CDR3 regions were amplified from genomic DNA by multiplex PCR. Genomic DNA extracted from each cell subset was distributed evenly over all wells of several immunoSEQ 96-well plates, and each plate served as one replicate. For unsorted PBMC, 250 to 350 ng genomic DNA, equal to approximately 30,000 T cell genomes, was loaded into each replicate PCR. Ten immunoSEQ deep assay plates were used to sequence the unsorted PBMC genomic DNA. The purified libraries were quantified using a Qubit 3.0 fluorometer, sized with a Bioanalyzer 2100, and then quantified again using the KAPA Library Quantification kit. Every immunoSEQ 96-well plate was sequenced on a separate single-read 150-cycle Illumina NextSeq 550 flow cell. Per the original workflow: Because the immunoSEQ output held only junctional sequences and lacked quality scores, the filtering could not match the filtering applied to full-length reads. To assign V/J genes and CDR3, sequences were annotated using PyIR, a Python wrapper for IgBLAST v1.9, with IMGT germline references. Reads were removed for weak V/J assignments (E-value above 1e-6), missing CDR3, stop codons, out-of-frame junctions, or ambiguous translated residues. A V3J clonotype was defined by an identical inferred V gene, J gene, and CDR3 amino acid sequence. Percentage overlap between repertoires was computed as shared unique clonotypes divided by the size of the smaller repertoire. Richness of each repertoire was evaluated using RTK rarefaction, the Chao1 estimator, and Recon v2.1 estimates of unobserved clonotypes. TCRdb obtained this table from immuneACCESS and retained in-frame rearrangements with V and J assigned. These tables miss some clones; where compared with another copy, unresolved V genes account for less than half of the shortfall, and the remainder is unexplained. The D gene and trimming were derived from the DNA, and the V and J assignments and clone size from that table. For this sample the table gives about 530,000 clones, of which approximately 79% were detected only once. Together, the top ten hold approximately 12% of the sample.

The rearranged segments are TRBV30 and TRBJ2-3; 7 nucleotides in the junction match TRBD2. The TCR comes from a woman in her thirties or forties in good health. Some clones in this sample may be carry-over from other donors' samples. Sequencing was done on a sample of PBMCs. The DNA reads TGTGCCTGGAAGGGCGGGAGCAGCACAGATACGCAGTATTTT. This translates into CAWKGGSSTDTQYF.